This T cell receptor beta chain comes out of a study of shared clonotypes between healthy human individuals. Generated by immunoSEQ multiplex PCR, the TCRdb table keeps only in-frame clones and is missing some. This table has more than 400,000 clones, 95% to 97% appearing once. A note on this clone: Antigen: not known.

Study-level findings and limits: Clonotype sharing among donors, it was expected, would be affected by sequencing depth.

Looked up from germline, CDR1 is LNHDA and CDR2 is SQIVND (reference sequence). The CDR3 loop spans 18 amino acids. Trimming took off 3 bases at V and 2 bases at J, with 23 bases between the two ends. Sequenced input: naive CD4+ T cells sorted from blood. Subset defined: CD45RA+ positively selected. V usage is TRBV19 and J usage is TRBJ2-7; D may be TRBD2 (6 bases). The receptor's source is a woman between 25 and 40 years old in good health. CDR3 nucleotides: TGTGCCAGTAGTATTGAGCGGGTTAGCGGCGGACCAACCTACGAGCAGTACTTC. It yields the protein CASSIERVSGGPTYEQYF.